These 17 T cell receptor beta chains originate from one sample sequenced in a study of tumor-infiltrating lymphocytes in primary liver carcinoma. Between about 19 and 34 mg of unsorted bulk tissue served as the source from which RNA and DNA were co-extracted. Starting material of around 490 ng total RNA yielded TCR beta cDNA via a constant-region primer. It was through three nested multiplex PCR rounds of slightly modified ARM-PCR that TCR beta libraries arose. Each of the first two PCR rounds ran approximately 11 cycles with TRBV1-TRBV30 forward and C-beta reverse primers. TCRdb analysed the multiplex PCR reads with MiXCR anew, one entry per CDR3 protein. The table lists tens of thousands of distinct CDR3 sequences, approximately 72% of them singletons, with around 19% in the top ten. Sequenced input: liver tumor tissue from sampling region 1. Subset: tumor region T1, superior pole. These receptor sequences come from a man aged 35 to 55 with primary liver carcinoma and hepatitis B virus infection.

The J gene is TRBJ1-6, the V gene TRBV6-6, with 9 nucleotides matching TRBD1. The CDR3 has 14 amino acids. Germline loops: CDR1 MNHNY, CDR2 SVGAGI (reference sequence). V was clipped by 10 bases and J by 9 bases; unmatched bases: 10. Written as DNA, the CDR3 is TGTGCCAACAGGGTGGGACAGGGAACTTCACCCCTCCACTTT. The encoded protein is CANRVGQGTSPLHF.

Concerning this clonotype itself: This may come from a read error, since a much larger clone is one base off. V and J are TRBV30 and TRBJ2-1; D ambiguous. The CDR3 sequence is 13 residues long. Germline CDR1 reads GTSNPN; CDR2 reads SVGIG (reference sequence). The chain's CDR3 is CAWRVNRYNELFF. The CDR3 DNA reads TGTGCCTGGAGGGTGAACAGATACAATGAGCTGTTCTTC.

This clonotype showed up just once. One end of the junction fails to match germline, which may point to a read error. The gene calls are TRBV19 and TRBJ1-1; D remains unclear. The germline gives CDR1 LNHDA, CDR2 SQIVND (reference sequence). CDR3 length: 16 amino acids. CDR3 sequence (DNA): TGTGCCAGTAGTATTAGTCCAGGAGACCCCCCGCCTGAAGTTTTCTTT. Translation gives CASSISPGDPPPEVFF.

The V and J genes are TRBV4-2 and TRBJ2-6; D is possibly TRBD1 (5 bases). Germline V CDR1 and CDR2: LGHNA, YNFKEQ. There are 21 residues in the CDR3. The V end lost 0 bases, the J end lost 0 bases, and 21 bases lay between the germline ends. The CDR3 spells CASSQDSRRYRLRSGANVLTF. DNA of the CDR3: TGTGCCAGCAGCCAAGACTCACGACGATACAGGTTACGCTCTGGGGCCAACGTCCTGACTTTC.

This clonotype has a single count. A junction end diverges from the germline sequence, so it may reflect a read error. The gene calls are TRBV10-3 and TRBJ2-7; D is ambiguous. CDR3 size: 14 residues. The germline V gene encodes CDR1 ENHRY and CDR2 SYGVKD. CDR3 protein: CAISESVAYYEQYF. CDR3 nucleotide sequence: TGTGCCATCAGTGAGTCCGTAGCCTACTACGAGCAGTACTTT.

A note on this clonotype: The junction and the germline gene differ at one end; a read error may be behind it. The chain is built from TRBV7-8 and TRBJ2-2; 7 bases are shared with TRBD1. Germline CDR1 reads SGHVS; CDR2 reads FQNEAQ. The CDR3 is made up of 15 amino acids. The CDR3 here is CASSSWDSYTGELFF. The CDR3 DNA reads TGTGCCAGCAGCTCTTGGGACAGTTACACCGGGGAACTGTTTTTT.

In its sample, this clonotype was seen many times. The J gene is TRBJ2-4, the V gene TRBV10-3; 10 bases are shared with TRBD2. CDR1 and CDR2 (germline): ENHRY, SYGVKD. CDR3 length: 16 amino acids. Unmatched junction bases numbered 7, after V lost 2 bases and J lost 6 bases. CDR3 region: CAISEQLAGEANIQYF. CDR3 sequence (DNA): TGTGCCATCAGTGAGCAGCTAGCGGGAGAGGCAAACATTCAGTACTTC.

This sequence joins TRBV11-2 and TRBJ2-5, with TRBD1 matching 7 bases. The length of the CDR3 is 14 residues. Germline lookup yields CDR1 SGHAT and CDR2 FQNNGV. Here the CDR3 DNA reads TGTTGCAGCAGCTTAAGGGGGCTAGGAGAGACCCAGTACTTC. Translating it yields CCSSLRGLGETQYF.

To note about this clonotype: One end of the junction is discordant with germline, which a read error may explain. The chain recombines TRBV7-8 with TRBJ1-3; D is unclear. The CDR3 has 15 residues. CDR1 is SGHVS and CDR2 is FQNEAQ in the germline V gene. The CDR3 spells CTSSLVGSSGNTIYF. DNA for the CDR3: TGTACCAGCAGCTTAGTAGGGTCTTCTGGAAACACCATATATTTT.

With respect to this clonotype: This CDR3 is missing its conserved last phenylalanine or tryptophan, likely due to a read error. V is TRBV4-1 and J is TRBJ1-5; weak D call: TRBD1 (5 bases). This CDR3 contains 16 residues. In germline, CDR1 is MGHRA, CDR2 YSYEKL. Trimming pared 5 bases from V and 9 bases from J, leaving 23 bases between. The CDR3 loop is CASSLRQGIGHRPQHS. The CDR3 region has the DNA TGCGCCAGCAGCTTACGCCAGGGTATAGGGCACCGGCCCCAGCATTCT.

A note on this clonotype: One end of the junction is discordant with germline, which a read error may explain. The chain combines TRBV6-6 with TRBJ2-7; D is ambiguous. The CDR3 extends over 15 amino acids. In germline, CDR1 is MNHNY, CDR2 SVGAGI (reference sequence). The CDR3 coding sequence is TGTGGCAGCAGTCCCCGTACGGGCAGAGCCTACGAGCAGTACTTC. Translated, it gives CGSSPRTGRAYEQYF.

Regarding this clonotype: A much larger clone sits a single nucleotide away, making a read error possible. CDR3 region: CATSDPDRGETEVFF. The CDR3 DNA sequence: TGTGCCACCAGTGACCCTGACAGGGGAGAGACTGAAGTTTTCTTT. This chain links TRBV24-1 with TRBJ1-1, with 8 bases that match TRBD1. This CDR3 spans 15 amino acids. Germline lookup yields CDR1 KGHDR and CDR2 SFDVKD.

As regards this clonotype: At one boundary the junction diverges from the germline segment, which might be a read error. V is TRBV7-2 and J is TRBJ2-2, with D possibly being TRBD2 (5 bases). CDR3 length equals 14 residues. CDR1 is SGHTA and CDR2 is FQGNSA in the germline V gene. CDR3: CASSLALSDGEMFF. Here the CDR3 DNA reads TGTGCCAGCAGCTTAGCGCTAAGCGACGGGGAGATGTTTTTT.

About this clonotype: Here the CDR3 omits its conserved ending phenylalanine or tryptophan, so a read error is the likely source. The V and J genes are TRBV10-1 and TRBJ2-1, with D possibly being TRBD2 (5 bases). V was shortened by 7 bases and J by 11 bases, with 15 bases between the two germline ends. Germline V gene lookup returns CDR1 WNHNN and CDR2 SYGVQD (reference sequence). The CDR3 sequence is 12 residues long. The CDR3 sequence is CASNENDYKQFS. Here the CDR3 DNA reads TGCGCCAGCAATGAAAATGACTATAAGCAGTTCTCC.

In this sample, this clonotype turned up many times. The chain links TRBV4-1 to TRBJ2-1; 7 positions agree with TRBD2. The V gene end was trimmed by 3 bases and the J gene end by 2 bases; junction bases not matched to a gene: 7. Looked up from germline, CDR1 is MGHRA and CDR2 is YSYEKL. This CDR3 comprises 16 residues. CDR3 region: CASSQDLAVAYNEQFF. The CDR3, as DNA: TGCGCCAGCAGCCAGGATCTAGCGGTTGCCTACAATGAGCAGTTCTTC.

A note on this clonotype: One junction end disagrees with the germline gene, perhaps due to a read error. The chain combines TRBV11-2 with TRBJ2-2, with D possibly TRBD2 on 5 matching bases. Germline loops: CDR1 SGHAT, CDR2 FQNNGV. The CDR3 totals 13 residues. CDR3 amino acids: CASCLEFIGELSF. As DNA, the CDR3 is TGTGCCAGCTGCTTAGAGTTTATCGGGGAGCTGTCTTTC.

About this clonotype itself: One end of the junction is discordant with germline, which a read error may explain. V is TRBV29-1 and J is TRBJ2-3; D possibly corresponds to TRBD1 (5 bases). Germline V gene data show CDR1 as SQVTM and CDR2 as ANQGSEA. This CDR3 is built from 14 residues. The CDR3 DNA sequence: TGCAGCGGTTCAACGCAGGGTGTTGGAGATACGAAGTATTTT. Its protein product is CSGSTQGVGDTKYF.